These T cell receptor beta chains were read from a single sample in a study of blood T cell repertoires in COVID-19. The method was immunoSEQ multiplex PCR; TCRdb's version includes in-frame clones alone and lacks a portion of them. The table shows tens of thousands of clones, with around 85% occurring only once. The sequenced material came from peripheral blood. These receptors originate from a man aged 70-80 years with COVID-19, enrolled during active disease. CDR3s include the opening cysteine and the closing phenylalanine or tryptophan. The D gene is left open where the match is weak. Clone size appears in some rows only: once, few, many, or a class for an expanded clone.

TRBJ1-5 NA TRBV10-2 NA TGCGCCAGCAGTGAGGGACTGGTAAATCAGCCCCAGCATTTT CASSEGLVNQPQHF
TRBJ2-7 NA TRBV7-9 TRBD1 TGTGCCAGCAGAAGGGACAGCTCCTACGAGCAGTACTTC CASRRDSSYEQYF
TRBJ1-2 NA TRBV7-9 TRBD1 TGTGCCAGCAGCTTAGAGGGCAGGGGGATATATGGCTACACCTTC CASSLEGRGIYGYTF
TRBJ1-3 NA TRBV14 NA TGTGCCAGCAGCCAATTGGGCAGGGGAGCTGGAAACACCATATATTTT CASSQLGRGAGNTIYF
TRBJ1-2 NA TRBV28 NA TGTGCCAGCAGTTTAAACAGATATAGCTACACCTTC CASSLNRYSYTF
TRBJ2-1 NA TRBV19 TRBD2 TGTGCCAGTTCCCGTGGGGGGGGCTCCTACAATGAGCAGTTCTTC CASSRGGGSYNEQFF
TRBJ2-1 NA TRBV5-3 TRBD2 TGTGCCAGAAGCTTGGCTAGCGGGAGCTCCTACAATGAGCAGTTCTTC CARSLASGSSYNEQFF
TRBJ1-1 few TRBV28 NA TGTGCCAGCAGTTTGTTCGCGGGGTTCCCCGCTAAGAACACTGAAGCTTTCTTT CASSLFAGFPAKNTEAFF
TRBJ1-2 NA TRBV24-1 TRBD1 TGTGCCACCAGTGGGCCGGGACAGGGAGTAGGCTACACCTTC CATSGPGQGVGYTF
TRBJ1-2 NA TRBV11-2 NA TGTGCCAGCAGCTCCTCCTATGGCTACACCTTC CASSSSYGYTF
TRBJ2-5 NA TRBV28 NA TGTGCCAGCAGTTTGGGTCAGGCTGAGACCCAGTACTTC CASSLGQAETQYF
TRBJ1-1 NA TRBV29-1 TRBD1 TGCAGCGTTGAATATTATCTGGTTAAAGGACAGGGGAATTCGAACACTGAAGCTTTCTTT CSVEYYLVKGQGNSNTEAFF
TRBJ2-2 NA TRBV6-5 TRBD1 TGTGCCAGTTGCCGGGACAGGGACACCGGGGAGCTGTTTTTT CASCRDRDTGELFF
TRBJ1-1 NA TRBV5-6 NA TGTGCCAGCACCGATTCTTCGGGGGGGAACACTGAAGCTTTCTTT CASTDSSGGNTEAFF
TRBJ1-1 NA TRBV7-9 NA TGTGCCAGCAGCTTACAAGGGAGCGCTGAAGCTTTCTTT CASSLQGSAEAFF
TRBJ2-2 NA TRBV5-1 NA TGCGCCAGCAGCTTGGCCGCAGGTCGAACCGGGGAGCTGTTTTTT CASSLAAGRTGELFF
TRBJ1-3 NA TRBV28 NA TGTGCCAGCTCCTCCTTGTGGGGCGGTGGAAGCTCTGGAAACACCATATATTTT CASSSLWGGGSSGNTIYF
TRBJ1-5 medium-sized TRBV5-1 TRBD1 TGCGCCAGCAGCTTGGAGGGACAGAGCTATCAGCCCCAGCATTTT CASSLEGQSYQPQHF
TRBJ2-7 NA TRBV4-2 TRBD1 TGTGCCAGCAGCCAACGACAGGGTGATATGGTTTGGGAGCAGTACTTC CASSQRQGDMVWEQYF
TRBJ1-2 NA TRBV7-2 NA TGTGCCAGCAGCTTAAGCGTCGCAGGGTCCAGGGGAGGCTACACCTTC CASSLSVAGSRGGYTF
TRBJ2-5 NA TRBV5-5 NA TGTGCCAGCAGCCGCCTTGGGGCGGCCGAGACCCAGTACTTC CASSRLGAAETQYF
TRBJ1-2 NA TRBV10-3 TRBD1 TGTGCCATCAGTGGAAGGGACAGCCCTACCTATGGCTACACCTTC CAISGRDSPTYGYTF
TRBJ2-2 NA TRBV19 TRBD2 TGTGCCAGTACCCCCTTCATAGCGGGGGGGGACACCGGGGAGCTGTTTTTT CASTPFIAGGDTGELFF
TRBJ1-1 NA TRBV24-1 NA TGTGCCACCAGTGATGGGGCGCTAGGCACTGAAGCTTTCTTT CATSDGALGTEAFF
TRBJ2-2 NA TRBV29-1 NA TGCAGCGTTGCTAGCGCCTACACCGGGGAGCTGTTTTTT CSVASAYTGELFF
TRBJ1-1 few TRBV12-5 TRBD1 TGTGCTAGTGGTTTGACCCCCCGGTGGGACAGTTACACTGAAGCTTTCTTT CASGLTPRWDSYTEAFF
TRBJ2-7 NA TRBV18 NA TGTGCCAGCTCACCAACTAGAGGGTCCTACGAGCAGTACTTC CASSPTRGSYEQYF